Sequencing of this T cell receptor beta chain was carried out in a study of response to subunit inactivated influenza vaccine. Points on this clonotype: Its cognate antigen is unknown.

Broader study findings: With each seasonal influenza vaccination, the authors suggested, few new T cells are recruited.

TCRdb recomputed calls from the RT-PCR reads with MiXCR, one row per CDR3 protein. Among about 700,000 distinct CDR3 sequences listed, approximately 15% were seen once. V was pared by 1 base and J by 7 bases, with 11 bases between. The CDR3 is 14 amino acids. The germline CDR1 and CDR2 sequences are LGHNA and YSLEER. The origin of this receptor is a man aged 50-59 years who received an inactivated influenza vaccine. The genes are TRBV4-3 and TRBJ2-1; D remains unclear. The material sequenced was PBMCs from blood, taken around 14 days before vaccination. Here the CDR3 reads CASSQGPASNEQFF. CDR3 in DNA: TGCGCCAGCAGCCAAGGACCGGCTTCAAATGAGCAGTTCTTC.